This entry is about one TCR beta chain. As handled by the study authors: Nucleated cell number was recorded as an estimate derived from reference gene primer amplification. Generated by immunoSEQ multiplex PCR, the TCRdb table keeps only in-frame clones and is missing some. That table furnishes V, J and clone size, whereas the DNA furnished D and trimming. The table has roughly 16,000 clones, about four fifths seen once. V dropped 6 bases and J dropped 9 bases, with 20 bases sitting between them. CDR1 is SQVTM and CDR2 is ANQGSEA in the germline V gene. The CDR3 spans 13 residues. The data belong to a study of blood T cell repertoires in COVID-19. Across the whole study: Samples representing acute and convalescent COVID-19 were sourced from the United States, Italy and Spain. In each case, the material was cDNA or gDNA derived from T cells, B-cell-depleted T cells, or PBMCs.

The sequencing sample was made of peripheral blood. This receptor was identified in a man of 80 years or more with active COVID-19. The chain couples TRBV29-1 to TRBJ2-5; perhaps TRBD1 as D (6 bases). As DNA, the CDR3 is TGCAGCGTGGAACCGGACAGCCCGGGGCCCCAGTACTTC. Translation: CSVEPDSPGPQYF.